A selection of T cell receptor beta chains follows, all from one sample in a study of blood T cells in healthy people across ages. In TCRdb, the 5' RACE reads were re-called with MiXCR into one record per CDR3 protein. The data contain around 650,000 distinct CDR3 sequences, roughly two fifths of them singletons. The sample taken for sequencing was blood. All receptors come from a man older than 75 in good health. Each CDR3 is given with its conserved first and last residue. D genes are given only for firm matches. The size field is filled for only some rows; it gives once, few, many or a size class.

CDR3nt,CDR3aa,v_gene,d_gene,abundance,j_gene
TGTGCCAGCAGCTTAGCGCCGGACAGGGATAAAAACATTCAGTACTTC,CASSLAPDRDKNIQYF,TRBV7-2,TRBD1,NA,TRBJ2-4
TGTGCCAGCAGTGTTCACAGGGGGCCCCAAGGCTACACCTTC,CASSVHRGPQGYTF,TRBV28,TRBD1,NA,TRBJ1-2
TGTGCCAGCAGCCAAGATCTATTGGGGAGGGGCTATGGCTACACCTTC,CASSQDLLGRGYGYTF,TRBV4-2,NA,NA,TRBJ1-2
TGCAGTGCCCAGGGGACTAGGAATAACTACAATGAGCAGTTCTTC,CSAQGTRNNYNEQFF,TRBV20-1,TRBD2,few,TRBJ2-1
TGCAGTGCTGTAGCGGGCTACAATGAGCAGTTCTTC,CSAVAGYNEQFF,TRBV20-1,TRBD2,few,TRBJ2-1
TGTGCCAGCAGCTTAGAAGGGACAGGGGGCGCAGGATCACCCCTCCACTTT,CASSLEGTGGAGSPLHF,TRBV7-2,TRBD1,few,TRBJ1-6
TGTGCCAGCAGTAAAGGACAGGGAAGGAGCTCCTACAATGAGCAGTACTTC,CASSKGQGRSSYNEQYF,TRBV6-1,TRBD1,NA,TRBJ2-7
TGTGCCAGCAGCTACGACAGGGAAAACATTCAGTACTTC,CASSYDRENIQYF,TRBV7-2,TRBD1,few,TRBJ2-4
TGTGCCAGCAGCACGGAGAGCGGGAGAGGCCGTGAGCAGTACTTC,CASSTESGRGREQYF,TRBV7-2,TRBD2,NA,TRBJ2-7
TGTGCCAGCAGCTTCACTAGCGGGGCTCGGGAGACCCAGTACTTC,CASSFTSGARETQYF,TRBV7-9,TRBD2,few,TRBJ2-5
TGCGCCAGCAGCCCACAGGGGGCCCCGGCCCAGCCCCAGCATTTT,CASSPQGAPAQPQHF,TRBV5-1,TRBD1,NA,TRBJ1-5